This T cell receptor beta chain was found in a study of cytomegalovirus exposure and HLA in healthy donors. A multiplex PCR was run with 60 Vbeta primers and 13 Jbeta primers. Produced via immunoSEQ multiplex PCR; TCRdb's table is partial and in-frame only. The sample consists of around 99,000 clones, approximately 63% of them appearing once. About this clone: Its specificity is not known.

Findings and caveats of the study: A later analysis reported that several of the most significant clusters appeared to be linked to common viral pathogens, among them Epstein-Barr virus. Segments of the TCR beta V type were, in most cases, productive about 87% or about 30% of the time in an earlier analysis.

With 5 bases clipped from V and 11 bases from J, the junction kept 11 bases outside the gene matches. Germline V lookup: CDR1 LGHNA, CDR2 YNFKEQ. CDR3 size: 13 residues. Sequencing was carried out using PBMCs. This rearrangement joins TRBV4-2 to TRBJ2-5; 7 bases line up with TRBD2. This receptor was taken from a woman in her twenties or thirties in good health and CMV-seronegative. CDR3 sequence: CASSTSDSYKQYF. The CDR3 DNA reads TGTGCCAGCAGCACTAGCGACTCCTACAAGCAGTACTTC.